The 32 T cell receptor beta chains listed next were all sequenced from one sample in a study of regulatory T cells in long-lasting Graves disease. Time point here: newly diagnosed GD, antithyroid drugs for less than 3 months. PBMC-extracted RNA yielded the TCR library. According to the study, TCR beta libraries were built with iRepertoire HTBI primers and CDR3-region Arm-PCR. MiXCR, run by TCRdb on the multiplex PCR reads, gives a single entry per CDR3 protein. The table lists about 540,000 distinct CDR3 sequences, roughly 14% of them singletons. In addition, the sample was reused for a study of T cells in Graves' hyperthyroidism and ophthalmopathy.

Source: peripheral blood mononuclear cells (PBMCs), taken at new diagnosis, from a patient treated with antithyroid drugs. Receptors were obtained from a man younger than 40 with Graves disease.

This clonotype occurred a few times. The rearrangement joins TRBV3-1 to TRBJ2-5; D is unclear. The CDR3 contains 15 residues. Trimming took 0 bases from V and 5 from J, leaving 13 bases between them. Germline CDR1 and CDR2: LGHDT and YNNKEL (reference sequence). The CDR3 protein is CASSQDLGSWETQYF. DNA of the CDR3: TGTGCCAGCAGCCAAGATCTTGGTAGCTGGGAGACCCAGTACTTC.

This clonotype was picked up many times. The gene calls are TRBV24-1 and TRBJ2-1; D tentatively fits TRBD1 or TRBD2 (5 bases each). The CDR3 covers 16 residues. Trimming removed 0 bases at V and 7 bases at J, with 15 bases between. From germline, CDR1 is KGHDR and CDR2 SFDVKD. DNA of the CDR3: TGTGCCACCAGTGATTTGGGCTGGGACGGGGAGAATGAGCAGTTCTTC. This gives the protein CATSDLGWDGENEQFF.

This clonotype has at least ten counts. The J gene is TRBJ1-5, the V gene TRBV20-1; no reliable D call. The CDR3 has 14 residues. V was clipped by 1 base and J by 6 bases, with 13 bases between them. In germline, CDR1 is DFQATT, CDR2 SNEGSKA (reference sequence). CDR3 region: CSARAAPQGQPQHF. CDR3 bases: TGCAGTGCTAGAGCGGCTCCCCAAGGTCAGCCCCAGCATTTT.

In its sample, this clonotype was seen many times. The V call is TRBV27, the J call TRBJ2-2, with TRBD2 matching 10 bases. The V segment lost 2 bases and the J segment 7 bases; nucleotides outside the gene matches: 16. In germline, CDR1 is MNHEY, CDR2 SMNVEV (reference sequence). This CDR3 is 19 amino acids long. The CDR3 DNA follows: TGTGCCAGCAGTTTAAGAAGCGGGAGGGCCTCACTCAGGGTCGGGGAGCTGTTTTTT. Its protein is CASSLRSGRASLRVGELFF.

This clonotype was counted many times. The genes are TRBV27 and TRBJ2-7; 9 bases are a match to TRBD1. The CDR3 covers 14 residues. Germline lookup yields CDR1 MNHEY and CDR2 SMNVEV (reference sequence). The V and J ends lost 3 bases and 5 bases, in that order; junction bases with no gene match: 5. CDR3 amino acids: CASSFSGTGNEQYF. CDR3 nucleotide sequence: TGTGCCAGCAGTTTCTCCGGGACAGGGAACGAGCAGTACTTC.

V gene TRBV16 combines with J gene TRBJ1-3, with D unresolved. V dropped 0 bases and J dropped 1 base, with 7 bases sitting between them. This CDR3 spans 15 amino acids. In germline, CDR1 is KGHSY, CDR2 FQNENV. For the CDR3, the DNA is TGTGCCAGCAGCCAATCGAGGGATTCTGGAAACACCATATATTTT. It is translated as CASSQSRDSGNTIYF.

This clonotype showed up many times. The chain carries TRBV20-1 and TRBJ1-1; 8 bases align to TRBD1. Germline trimming cut 0 bases from V and 10 bases from J; bases unmatched to any gene: 7. The CDR3 covers 13 residues. In germline, CDR1 is DFQATT, CDR2 SNEGSKA (reference sequence). The CDR3 protein is CSARETGGGGAFF. The CDR3 DNA is TGCAGTGCTAGAGAAACAGGGGGGGGGGGAGCTTTCTTT.

This clonotype was counted at least ten times. This chain joins TRBV2 and TRBJ2-3, with TRBD1 matching 8 bases. With 8 bases clipped from V and 3 bases from J, the junction kept 16 bases outside the gene matches. In germline, CDR1 is SNHLY, CDR2 FYNNEI. This CDR3 is 17 amino acids long. The CDR3 is CASFRRHQGAETDTQYF. In DNA form, the CDR3 reads TGTGCCAGCTTTAGGAGACATCAGGGGGCAGAGACAGATACGCAGTATTTT.

This clonotype showed up many times. The V call is TRBV5-6, the J call TRBJ1-5; the D gene is possibly TRBD1 (5 bases). V gave up 1 base and J gave up 13 bases, with 18 bases separating them. Per the germline V gene, CDR1 is SGHDT and CDR2 is YYEEEE. CDR3 length: 14 amino acids. Written as DNA, the CDR3 is TGTGCCAGCAGCTTGTGGGGGGTTACCACAACTCAGCATTTT. It codes for CASSLWGVTTTQHF.

In this sample, this clonotype turned up many times. This chain connects TRBV19 to TRBJ2-7; 8 bases are shared with TRBD2. J lost 1 base, V lost 9 bases, and 11 bases had no gene match. The CDR3 consists of 15 residues. Germline V gives CDR1 LNHDA, CDR2 SQIVND (reference sequence). This CDR3 is CASLAAGGHSYEQYF. DNA for the CDR3: TGTGCCAGCCTCGCGGCGGGAGGACATTCCTACGAGCAGTACTTC.

Many counts were recorded for this clonotype. The chain employs TRBV6-2 or TRBV6-3 and TRBJ1-2; 8 bases are shared with TRBD1. CDR3 length equals 13 residues. Losses at the gene ends were 4 bases for V and 7 bases for J; bases not matched to a gene: 5. Germline values: CDR1 MNHEY, CDR2 SVGEGT. The CDR3 region has the DNA TGTGCCAGCAGTTGGACAGGGAAGGGTGGCTACACCTTC. Encoded protein: CASSWTGKGGYTF.

A remark on this clonotype: This may be a read error: a much more frequent sequence differs by one nucleotide. The gene calls are TRBV6-1 and TRBJ2-4; D possibly corresponds to TRBD1 (5 bases). CDR1 and CDR2 (germline): MNHNS, SASEGT. The CDR3 loop spans 16 amino acids. CDR3 nucleotide sequence: TGTGCCAGCAGTTACCTCGACACAGGCCTCAAAAACGTTCAGTACTTC. Protein sequence: CASSYLDTGLKNVQYF.

Here the CDR3 reads CASSTGTGYYNEQFF. As DNA, the CDR3 is TGTGCCAGTAGTACCGGGACAGGGTACTACAATGAGCAGTTCTTC. This chain links TRBV19 with TRBJ2-1; 9 bases are shared with TRBD1. Germline CDR1 is LNHDA and CDR2 is SQIVND (reference sequence). The CDR3 length is 15 residues. V was pared by 4 bases and J by 3 bases, with 4 bases of the junction left unmatched.

The gene calls are TRBV7-9 and TRBJ2-3; D possibly corresponds to TRBD1 (5 bases). The CDR3 runs 19 residues. CDR1 and CDR2 from the germline V gene are SEHNR and FQNEAQ (reference sequence). Trimming took off 2 bases at V and 0 bases at J, with 21 bases between the two ends. The CDR3 spells CASSLRGQMSRGSTDTQYF. In DNA form, the CDR3 reads TGTGCCAGCAGCTTAAGGGGCCAGATGAGCAGAGGAAGCACAGATACGCAGTATTTT.

The gene calls are TRBV20-1 and TRBJ1-5, with a tentative D call TRBD1 (6 bases). The CDR3 has 15 amino acids. Germline V gives CDR1 DFQATT, CDR2 SNEGSKA (reference sequence). V dropped 3 bases and J dropped 1 base, with 13 bases sitting between them. The CDR3 nucleotides are TGCAGTGCTAGTCCTGGGGGGACAAGCAATCAGCCCCAGCATTTT. Amino acids: CSASPGGTSNQPQHF.

This clonotype showed up many times. V is TRBV6-1 and J is TRBJ1-2; D is possibly TRBD1 (5 bases). This CDR3 has 14 amino acids. Trimming took 10 bases from V and 0 from J, leaving 15 bases between them. Per the germline V gene, CDR1 is MNHNS and CDR2 is SASEGT. CDR3: CATRQIRANYGYTF. The CDR3 DNA is TGTGCCACCAGACAGATTCGAGCTAACTATGGCTACACCTTC.

J is TRBJ2-3 and V is TRBV30; 8 nucleotides line up with TRBD2. This CDR3 is built from 17 residues. Germline CDR1 reads GTSNPN; CDR2 reads SVGIG (reference sequence). V lost 3 bases to trimming and J lost 6 bases; unmatched junction nucleotides: 17. The DNA for the CDR3 is TGTGCCTGGAGCCGCCCGGGGGGGCAGACCGAGCCGGATACGCAGTATTTT. Translating it yields CAWSRPGGQTEPDTQYF.

This rearrangement joins TRBV12-3 or TRBV12-4 to TRBJ1-4, with a weak D call TRBD1 (6 bases). The V and J ends lost 7 bases and 8 bases respectively, with 14 bases between them. The CDR3 is made up of 13 amino acids. Here the CDR3 reads CASTGEDREKLFF. In nucleotides, the CDR3 is TGTGCCAGCACCGGGGAGGACAGAGAAAAACTGTTTTTT.

This clonotype was detected ten times or more. DNA for the CDR3: TGTGCCAGCAGACTAGGGACTAGCAGCACCGGGGAGCTGTTTTTT. Translated: CASRLGTSSTGELFF. The chain combines TRBV12-3 or TRBV12-4 with TRBJ2-2; TRBD2 agrees at 9 bases. V was pared by 6 bases and J by 4 bases, with 6 bases of the junction left unmatched. The CDR3 totals 15 residues.

A word on this clonotype: A read error is likely, as this CDR3 ends without the conserved phenylalanine or tryptophan. The rearrangement joins TRBV5-1 to TRBJ2-5, with D possibly TRBD2 on 5 matching bases. The germline CDR1 and CDR2 sequences are SGHRS and YFSETQ. The CDR3 length is 14 residues. V was shortened by 0 bases and J by 4 bases, with 10 bases between the two germline ends. CDR3 DNA: TGCGCCAGCAGCTTGGCCCTGGCGGGAGAGACCCAGTACTCC. Its translation: CASSLALAGETQYS.

This clonotype was counted ten times or more. The rearrangement joins TRBV5-1 to TRBJ1-5; no reliable D call. V lost 0 bases and J 1 base, leaving 8 bases between the germline ends. The CDR3 is 15 amino acids. Per germline, CDR1 SGHRS and CDR2 YFSETQ. The CDR3 bases are TGCGCCAGCAGCTTGGAACCGATGAGCAATCAGCCCCAGCATTTT. Its translation: CASSLEPMSNQPQHF.

At least ten counts were recorded for this clonotype. The chain combines TRBV6-2 or TRBV6-3 with TRBJ2-5; D gene unclear. V lost 2 bases and J lost 5, with 9 bases in between. This CDR3 has 13 amino acids. Per germline, CDR1 MNHEY and CDR2 SVGEGT. The CDR3 is CASSYSRSETQYF. DNA for the CDR3: TGTGCCAGCAGTTACAGCAGGAGCGAGACCCAGTACTTC.

A word on this clonotype: A much larger clonotype is one base distant, so this may be a read error. The chain links TRBV5-1 to TRBJ2-1; 7 nucleotides align to TRBD2. Germline V lookup: CDR1 SGHRS, CDR2 YFSETQ. This CDR3 contains 15 residues. The ends lost 4 bases at V and 10 bases at J; junction bases unmatched: 14. The CDR3 spells CASSAGTTLAYEQFF. CDR3 in DNA: TGCGCCAGCAGCGCCGGGACTACCCTGGCCTACGAGCAGTTCTTC.

The rearrangement uses TRBV18 and TRBJ2-1; D uncertain. The CDR3 is 11 amino acids. The V end lost 9 bases, the J end lost 9 bases, and 12 bases lay between the germline ends. The germline V gene encodes CDR1 KGHSH and CDR2 LQKENI. The CDR3 sequence: CASHAAGEQFF. CDR3 in DNA: TGTGCCAGTCACGCAGCCGGTGAGCAGTTCTTC.

This clonotype was detected a few times. The V call is TRBV4-1, the J call TRBJ1-5, with TRBD1 matching over 9 bases. V was pared by 3 bases and J by 2 bases, with 5 bases of the junction left unmatched. This CDR3 comprises 16 residues. The germline V gene has CDR1 MGHRA and CDR2 YSYEKL. This CDR3 reads CASSQLGQGGNQPQHF. The CDR3 DNA reads as TGCGCCAGCAGCCAGCTGGGACAGGGTGGCAATCAGCCCCAGCATTTT.

This clonotype was counted many times. The CDR3: CSARGSGTVLYNEQFF. For the CDR3, the DNA is TGCAGCGCTCGAGGATCGGGGACAGTTTTGTACAATGAGCAGTTCTTC. The chain has TRBV29-1 and TRBJ2-1; TRBD1 matches at 7 bases. This CDR3 spans 16 amino acids. Germline CDR1 reads SQVTM; CDR2 reads ANQGSEA. Unmatched junction bases numbered 16, after V lost 7 bases and J lost 4 bases.

This clonotype showed up just a few times. The chain has TRBV20-1 and TRBJ2-7; D is ambiguous. The CDR3 sequence is 17 residues long. Looked up from germline, CDR1 is DFQATT and CDR2 is SNEGSKA (reference sequence). Trimming took off 6 bases at V and 0 bases at J, with 24 bases between the two ends. The CDR3 nucleotides read TGCAGTGCCAACGTAGCCCCGATTACAATGAACTCCTACGAGCAGTACTTC. Its translation: CSANVAPITMNSYEQYF.

This clonotype was found many times. The chain employs TRBV12-3 or TRBV12-4 and TRBJ2-1, with 8 nucleotides matching TRBD2. V shed 1 base, J shed 4 bases, and the junction held 3 bases outside the gene matches. The CDR3 contains 15 residues. The CDR3 here is CASSLELAAYNEQFF. As DNA, the CDR3 is TGTGCCAGCAGTTTAGAACTAGCGGCATACAATGAGCAGTTCTTC.

This clonotype was found many times. The V and J genes are TRBV28 and TRBJ1-5; D is possibly TRBD1 (5 bases). Germline CDR1 reads MDHEN; CDR2 reads SYDVKM. This CDR3 spans 15 amino acids. V gave up 3 bases and J gave up 2 bases, with 11 bases separating them. The CDR3 nucleotides are TGTGCCAGCAGTTTGGGGCCGGGGGGCAATCAGCCCCAGCATTTT. This encodes CASSLGPGGNQPQHF.

This clonotype showed up many times. The chain couples TRBV29-1 to TRBJ2-1; 8 nucleotides align to TRBD1. The CDR3 loop spans 13 amino acids. Germline V gene sequence: CDR1 SQVTM, CDR2 ANQGSEA. V trimming: 3 bases; J trimming: 3 bases; junction bases outside the gene matches: 1. The CDR3 loop reads CSVDGQGYNEQFF. The CDR3 coding sequence is TGCAGCGTTGACGGACAGGGCTACAATGAGCAGTTCTTC.

The rearrangement links TRBV5-4 to TRBJ2-2, with D possibly matching TRBD1 (5 bases). The CDR3 runs 13 residues. With 0 bases removed from V and 9 bases from J, the gap between germline ends came to 9 bases. Germline CDR1 is SGHNT and CDR2 is YYREEE (reference sequence). CDR3 DNA: TGTGCCAGCAGCTTGGGACAGCGAAGGGAGCTGTTTTTT. As protein: CASSLGQRRELFF.

This clonotype was seen repeatedly, ten times or more. The chain employs TRBV7-9 and TRBJ2-7; TRBD2 might be the D (5 bases). V lost 5 bases to trimming and J lost 11 bases, with 13 bases between them. CDR3 size: 11 residues. Germline assignment: CDR1 SEHNR and CDR2 FQNEAQ (reference sequence). CDR3 protein: CASSESTGKYF. The CDR3 DNA follows: TGTGCCAGCAGCGAATCCACGGGGAAGTACTTC.